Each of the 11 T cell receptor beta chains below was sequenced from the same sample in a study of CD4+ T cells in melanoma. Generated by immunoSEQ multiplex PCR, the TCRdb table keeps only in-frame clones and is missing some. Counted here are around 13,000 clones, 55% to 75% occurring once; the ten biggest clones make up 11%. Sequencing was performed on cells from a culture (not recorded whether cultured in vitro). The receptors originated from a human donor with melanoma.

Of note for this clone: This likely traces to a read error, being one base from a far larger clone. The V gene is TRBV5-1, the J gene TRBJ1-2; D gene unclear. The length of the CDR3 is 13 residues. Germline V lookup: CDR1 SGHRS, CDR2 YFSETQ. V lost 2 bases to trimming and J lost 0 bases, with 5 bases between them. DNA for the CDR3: TGCGCCAGCAGCTTTTTGGCTAACTATGGCTACACCTTC. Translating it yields CASSFLANYGYTF.

CDR3 residues: CASIGAYGYTF. The CDR3 nucleotides read TGCGCCAGCATAGGAGCCTATGGCTACACCTTC. The rearrangement uses TRBV10-2 and TRBJ1-2; the D is unclear. The V and J ends lost 7 bases and 4 bases respectively, with 7 bases between them. Germline lookup yields CDR1 WSHSY and CDR2 SAAADI. CDR3 length: 11 amino acids.

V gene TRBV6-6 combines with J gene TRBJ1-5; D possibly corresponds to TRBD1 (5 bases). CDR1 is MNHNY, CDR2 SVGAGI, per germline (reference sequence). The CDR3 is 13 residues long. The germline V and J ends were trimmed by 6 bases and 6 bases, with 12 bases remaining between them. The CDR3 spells CASRSGSGQPQHF. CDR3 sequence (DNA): TGTGCCAGCAGATCAGGGTCGGGTCAGCCCCAGCATTTT.

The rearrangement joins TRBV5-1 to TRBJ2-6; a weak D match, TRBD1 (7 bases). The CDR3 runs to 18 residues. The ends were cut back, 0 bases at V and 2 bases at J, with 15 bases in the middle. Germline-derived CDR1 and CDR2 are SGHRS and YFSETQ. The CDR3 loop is CASSLGGDRLPGANVLTF. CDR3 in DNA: TGCGCCAGCAGCTTGGGGGGGGACAGACTCCCTGGGGCCAACGTCCTGACTTTC.

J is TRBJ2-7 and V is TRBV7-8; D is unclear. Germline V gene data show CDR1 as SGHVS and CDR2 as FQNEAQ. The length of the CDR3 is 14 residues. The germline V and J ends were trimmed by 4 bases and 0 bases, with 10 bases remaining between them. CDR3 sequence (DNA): TGTGCCAGCAGCTACAGACGGAACTCCTACGAGCAGTACTTC. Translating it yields CASSYRRNSYEQYF.

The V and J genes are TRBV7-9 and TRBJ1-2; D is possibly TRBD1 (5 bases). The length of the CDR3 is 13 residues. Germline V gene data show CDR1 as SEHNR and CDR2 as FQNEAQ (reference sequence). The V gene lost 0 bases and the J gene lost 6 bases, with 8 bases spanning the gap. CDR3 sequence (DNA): TGTGCCAGCAGCTTAGCATCAGGGAATGGCTACACCTTC. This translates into CASSLASGNGYTF.

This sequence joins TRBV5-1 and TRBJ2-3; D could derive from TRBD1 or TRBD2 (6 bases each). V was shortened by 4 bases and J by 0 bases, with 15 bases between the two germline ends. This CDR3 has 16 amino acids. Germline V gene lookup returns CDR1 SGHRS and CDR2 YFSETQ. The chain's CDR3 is CASSPSTGTSTDTQYF. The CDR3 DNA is TGCGCCAGCAGCCCGAGTACAGGGACTAGCACAGATACGCAGTATTTT.

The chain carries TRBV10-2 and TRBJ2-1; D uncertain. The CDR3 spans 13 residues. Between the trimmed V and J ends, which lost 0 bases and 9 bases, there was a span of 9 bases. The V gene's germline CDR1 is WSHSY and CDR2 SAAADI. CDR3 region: CASSESRVTEQFF. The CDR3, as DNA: TGCGCCAGCAGTGAGTCCCGGGTGACTGAGCAGTTCTTC.

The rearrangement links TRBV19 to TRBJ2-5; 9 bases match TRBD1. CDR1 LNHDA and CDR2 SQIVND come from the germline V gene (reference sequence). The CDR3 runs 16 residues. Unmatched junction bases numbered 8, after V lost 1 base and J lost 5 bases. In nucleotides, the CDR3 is TGTGCCAGTAGTATAGTAACAGGGGGCGGGTTGGAGACCCAGTACTTC. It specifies CASSIVTGGGLETQYF.

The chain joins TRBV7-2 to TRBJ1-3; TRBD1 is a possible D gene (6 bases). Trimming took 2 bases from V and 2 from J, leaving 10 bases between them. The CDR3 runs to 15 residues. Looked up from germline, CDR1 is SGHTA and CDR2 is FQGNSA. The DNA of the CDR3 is TGTGCCAGCAGCTTATCTTGGGACACTGGAAACACCATATATTTT. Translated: CASSLSWDTGNTIYF.

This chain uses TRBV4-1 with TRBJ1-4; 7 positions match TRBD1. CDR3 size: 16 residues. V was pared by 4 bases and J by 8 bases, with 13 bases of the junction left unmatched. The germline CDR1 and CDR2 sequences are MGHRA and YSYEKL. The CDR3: CASSPRTTGPNEKLFF. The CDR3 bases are TGCGCCAGCAGCCCACGAACGACAGGGCCGAACGAAAAACTGTTTTTT.